This T cell receptor (beta chain) was captured in a study of cytomegalovirus exposure and HLA in healthy donors. In the study overall: Genotyping showed roughly 86% of 350 to 400 donors falling in the Caucasian-associated ancestry cluster.

The PCR contained 60 Vbeta and 13 Jbeta primers. The protocol was immunoSEQ multiplex PCR, while the TCRdb copy is restricted to in-frame clones and leaves out a portion. The profile covers around 150,000 clones, with about three quarters appearing a single time and 10% taken by the ten largest. Comments on this clone: Its matching antigen is unknown.

Study results and limitations: Later work showed greater clonal expansion in HLA-associated TCR beta chains than in equally common others.

V was pared by 4 bases and J by 1 base, with 5 bases of the junction left unmatched. The CDR3 contains 14 residues. Germline lookup yields CDR1 GTSNPN and CDR2 SVGIG (reference sequence). Donors counted as nominally healthy when sampled, yet unrecorded immune exposures were likely. The chain carries TRBV30 and TRBJ1-1; 8 bases fit TRBD1. This receptor was identified in a man between 25 and 39 years old in good health and CMV-seropositive. The sequencing input was PBMCs. The CDR3 is CAWTRQGRNTEAFF. CDR3 sequence (DNA): TGTGCCTGGACCCGACAGGGGAGGAACACTGAAGCTTTCTTT.